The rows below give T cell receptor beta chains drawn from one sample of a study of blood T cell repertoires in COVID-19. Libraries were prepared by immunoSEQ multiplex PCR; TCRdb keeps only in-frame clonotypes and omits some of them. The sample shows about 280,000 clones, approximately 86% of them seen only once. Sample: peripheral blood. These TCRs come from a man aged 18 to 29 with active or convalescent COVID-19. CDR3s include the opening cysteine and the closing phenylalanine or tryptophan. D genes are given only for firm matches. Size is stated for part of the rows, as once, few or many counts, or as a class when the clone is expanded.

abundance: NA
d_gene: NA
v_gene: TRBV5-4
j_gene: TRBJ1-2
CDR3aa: CASRAPGTLNYGYTF
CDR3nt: TGTGCCAGCAGGGCCCCCGGGACACTTAACTATGGCTACACCTTC

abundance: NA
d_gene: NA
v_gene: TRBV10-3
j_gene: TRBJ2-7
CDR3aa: CAISGGRDEQYF
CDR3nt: TGTGCCATCAGTGGAGGCAGGGACGAGCAGTACTTC

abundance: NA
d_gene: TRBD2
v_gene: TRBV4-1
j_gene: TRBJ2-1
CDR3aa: CASSPTSGLDNEQFF
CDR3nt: TGCGCCAGCAGCCCCACTAGCGGGCTCGACAATGAGCAGTTCTTC

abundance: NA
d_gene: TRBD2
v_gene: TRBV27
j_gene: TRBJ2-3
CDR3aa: CASSFRGGLAGGPTTDTQYF
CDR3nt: TGTGCCAGCAGTTTTCGGGGAGGACTAGCGGGGGGTCCAACCACAGATACGCAGTATTTT

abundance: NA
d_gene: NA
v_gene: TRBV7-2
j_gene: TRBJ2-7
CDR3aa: CASSLDTAYEQYF
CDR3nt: TGTGCCAGCAGCTTAGATACAGCCTACGAGCAGTACTTC

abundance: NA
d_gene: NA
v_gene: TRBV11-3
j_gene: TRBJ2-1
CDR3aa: CASSLALSNEQFF
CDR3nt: TGTGCCAGCAGCTTAGCACTGTCGAATGAGCAGTTCTTC

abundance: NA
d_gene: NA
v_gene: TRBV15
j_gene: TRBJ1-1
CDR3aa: CATSRDLEGNTEAFF
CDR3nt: TGTGCCACCAGCAGAGATCTCGAGGGAAACACTGAAGCTTTCTTT

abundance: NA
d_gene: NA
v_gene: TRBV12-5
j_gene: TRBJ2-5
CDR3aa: CASGLVVRAGETQYF
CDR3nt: TGTGCTAGTGGTTTGGTGGTACGCGCCGGAGAGACCCAGTACTTC

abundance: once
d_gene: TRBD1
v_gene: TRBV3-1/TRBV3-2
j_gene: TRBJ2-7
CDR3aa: CASSPRTGPILRYF
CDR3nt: TGTGCCAGCAGCCCCCGGACAGGGCCAATTCTACGGTACTTC

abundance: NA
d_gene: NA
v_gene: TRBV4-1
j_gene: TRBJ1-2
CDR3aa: CASSQAPGDYGYTF
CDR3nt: TGCGCCAGCAGCCAAGCCCCGGGGGACTATGGCTACACCTTC

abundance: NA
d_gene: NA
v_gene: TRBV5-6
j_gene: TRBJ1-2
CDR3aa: CASSQGPPGSGYTF
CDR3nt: TGTGCCAGCAGCCAAGGGCCGCCAGGGTCCGGCTACACCTTC

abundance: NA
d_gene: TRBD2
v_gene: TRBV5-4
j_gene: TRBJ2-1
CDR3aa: CASSPLAGGRGEQFF
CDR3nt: TGTGCCAGCAGCCCCTTAGCGGGGGGGCGCGGTGAGCAGTTCTTC

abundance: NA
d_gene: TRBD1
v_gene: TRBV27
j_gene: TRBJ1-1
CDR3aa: CASSVGQGLVRTEAFF
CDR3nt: TGTGCCAGCAGTGTGGGACAGGGTCTCGTGAGGACTGAAGCTTTCTTT

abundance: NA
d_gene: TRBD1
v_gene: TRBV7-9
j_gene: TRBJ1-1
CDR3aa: CASRTQTGGDPEAFF
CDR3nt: TGTGCCAGCAGAACCCAGACAGGGGGCGACCCTGAAGCTTTCTTT

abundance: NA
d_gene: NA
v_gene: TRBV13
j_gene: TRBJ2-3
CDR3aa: CASSFGVDTQYF
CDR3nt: TGTGCCAGCAGCTTTGGAGTAGATACGCAGTATTTT

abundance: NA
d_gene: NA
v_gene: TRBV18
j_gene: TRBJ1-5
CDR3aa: CASSPLSGYQPQHF
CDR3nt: TGTGCCAGCTCACCACTGTCAGGCTATCAGCCCCAGCATTTT

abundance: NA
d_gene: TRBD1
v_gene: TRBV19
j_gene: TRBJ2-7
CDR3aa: CASSVRDSFYEQYF
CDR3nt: TGTGCCAGTAGCGTTCGGGACAGTTTCTACGAGCAGTACTTC

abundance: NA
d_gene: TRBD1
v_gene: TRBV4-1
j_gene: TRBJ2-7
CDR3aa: CASSLDRAPSYEQYF
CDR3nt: TGCGCCAGCAGTCTCGACAGGGCCCCCTCCTACGAGCAGTACTTC

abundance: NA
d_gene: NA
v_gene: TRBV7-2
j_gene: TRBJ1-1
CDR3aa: CASSLAVRPTNTEAFF
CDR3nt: TGTGCCAGCAGCTTAGCGGTCCGGCCGACAAACACTGAAGCTTTCTTT

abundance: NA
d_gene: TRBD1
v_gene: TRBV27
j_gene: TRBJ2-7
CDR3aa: CASSLMGQGFYEQYF
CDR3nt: TGTGCCAGCAGTTTAATGGGACAGGGCTTTTACGAGCAGTACTTC

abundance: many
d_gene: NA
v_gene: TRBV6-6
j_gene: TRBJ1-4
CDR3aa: CASSTQATNEKLFF
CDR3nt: TGTGCCAGCAGCACTCAAGCAACTAATGAAAAACTGTTTTTT

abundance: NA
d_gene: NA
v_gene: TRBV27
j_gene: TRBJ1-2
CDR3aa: CASSRGRNYGYTF
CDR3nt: TGTGCCAGCAGTAGAGGCCGGAACTATGGCTACACCTTC

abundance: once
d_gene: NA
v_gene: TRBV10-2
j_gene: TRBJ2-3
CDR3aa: CASRDMKGTDTQYF
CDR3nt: TGCGCCAGCAGAGATATGAAGGGGACAGATACGCAGTATTTT

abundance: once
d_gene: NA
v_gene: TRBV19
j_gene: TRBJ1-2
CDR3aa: CASTESGGSVLYGYTF
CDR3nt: TGTGCCAGTACCGAATCGGGTGGGAGTGTCCTTTATGGCTACACCTTC

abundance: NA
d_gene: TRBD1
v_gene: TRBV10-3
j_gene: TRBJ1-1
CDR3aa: CAITSGQGTEAFF
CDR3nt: TGTGCCATCACCTCCGGACAGGGCACTGAAGCTTTCTTT

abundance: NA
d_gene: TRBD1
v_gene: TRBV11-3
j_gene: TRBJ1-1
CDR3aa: CASSRTGGSMAFF
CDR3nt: TGTGCCAGCAGCCGGACAGGGGGCAGTATGGCTTTCTTT

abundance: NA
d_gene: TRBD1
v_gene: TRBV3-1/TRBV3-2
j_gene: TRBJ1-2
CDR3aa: CASSRVLTGNYGYTF
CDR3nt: TGTGCCAGCAGCCGAGTACTGACAGGGAACTATGGCTACACCTTC

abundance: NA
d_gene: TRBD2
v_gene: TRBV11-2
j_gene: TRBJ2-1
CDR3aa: CASSLDRWGGSDNEQFF
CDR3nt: TGTGCCAGCAGCTTAGATCGGTGGGGGGGTAGCGACAATGAGCAGTTCTTC

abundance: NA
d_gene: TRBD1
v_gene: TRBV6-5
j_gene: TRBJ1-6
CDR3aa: CASSGDRGHSPLHF
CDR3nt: TGTGCCAGCAGCGGGGACAGGGGACATTCACCCCTCCACTTT

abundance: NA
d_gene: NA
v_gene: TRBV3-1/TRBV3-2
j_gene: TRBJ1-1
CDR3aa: CASSQEAANTEAFF
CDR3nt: TGTGCCAGCAGCCAGGAGGCAGCGAACACTGAAGCTTTCTTT

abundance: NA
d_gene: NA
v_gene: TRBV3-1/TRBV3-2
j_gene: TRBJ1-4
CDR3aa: CASSLQGEKLFF
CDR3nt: TGTGCCAGCAGTTTACAGGGAGAAAAACTGTTTTTT

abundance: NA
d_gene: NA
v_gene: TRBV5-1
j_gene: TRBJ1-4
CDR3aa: CASSLAGSTTNEKLFF
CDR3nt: TGCGCCAGCAGCTTGGCCGGTTCCACAACTAATGAAAAACTGTTTTTT

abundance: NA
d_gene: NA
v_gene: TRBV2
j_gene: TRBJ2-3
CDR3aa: CATRGGPDTQYF
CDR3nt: TGTGCCACCCGGGGTGGTCCAGATACGCAGTATTTT

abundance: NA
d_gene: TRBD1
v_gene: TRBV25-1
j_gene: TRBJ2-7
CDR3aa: CASSEQGAEQYF
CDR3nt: TGTGCCAGCAGTGAACAGGGGGCCGAGCAGTACTTC

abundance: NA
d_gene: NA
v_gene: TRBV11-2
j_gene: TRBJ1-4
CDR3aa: CASSLGMGSEEKLFF
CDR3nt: TGTGCCAGCAGCTTAGGGATGGGGAGTGAAGAAAAACTGTTTTTT

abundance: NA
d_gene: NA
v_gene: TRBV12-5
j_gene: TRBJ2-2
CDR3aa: CASGRVSPTGELFF
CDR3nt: TGTGCTAGTGGTCGGGTCTCCCCCACCGGGGAGCTGTTTTTT

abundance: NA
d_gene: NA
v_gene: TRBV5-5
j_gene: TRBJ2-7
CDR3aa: CASSLASLSTYEQYF
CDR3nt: TGTGCCAGCAGCTTGGCCTCTTTGAGCACCTACGAGCAGTACTTC

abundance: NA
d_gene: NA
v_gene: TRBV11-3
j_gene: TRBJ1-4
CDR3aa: CASSSGVEKLFF
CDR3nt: TGTGCCAGCAGCTCAGGGGTGGAAAAACTGTTTTTT

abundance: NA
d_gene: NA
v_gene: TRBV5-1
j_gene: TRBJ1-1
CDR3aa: CASSLATFPPKAFF
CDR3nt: TGCGCCAGCAGCTTGGCGACATTCCCGCCCAAAGCTTTCTTT

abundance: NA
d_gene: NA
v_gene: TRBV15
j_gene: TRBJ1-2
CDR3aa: CATSRGGTGAGGYTF
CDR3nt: TGTGCCACCAGCAGAGGCGGGACCGGCGCTGGCGGCTACACCTTC

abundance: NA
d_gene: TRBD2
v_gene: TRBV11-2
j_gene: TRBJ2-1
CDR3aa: CASILGLAGDNEQFF
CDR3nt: TGTGCCAGCATCCTGGGACTAGCGGGGGACAATGAGCAGTTCTTC

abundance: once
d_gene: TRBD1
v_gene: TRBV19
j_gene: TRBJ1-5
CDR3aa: CASTPGQGSGQPQHF
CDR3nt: TGTGCCAGTACCCCCGGACAGGGGTCGGGGCAGCCCCAGCATTTT

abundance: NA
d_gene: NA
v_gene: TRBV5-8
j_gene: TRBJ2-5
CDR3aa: CASSWGSQETQYF
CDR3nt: TGTGCCAGCAGCTGGGGCAGTCAAGAGACCCAGTACTTC

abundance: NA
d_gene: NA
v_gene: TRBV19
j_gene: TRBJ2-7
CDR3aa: CASSPFPSYEQYF
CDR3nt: TGTGCCAGTAGTCCTTTCCCCTCCTACGAGCAGTACTTC

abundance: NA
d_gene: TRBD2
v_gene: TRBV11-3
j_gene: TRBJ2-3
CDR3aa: CASSIGTSGRTQYF
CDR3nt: TGTGCCAGCAGCATTGGGACTAGCGGCCGTACGCAGTATTTT

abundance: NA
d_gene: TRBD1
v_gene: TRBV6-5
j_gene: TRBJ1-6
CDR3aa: CASSSGQGIAPLHF
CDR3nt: TGTGCCAGCAGCTCGGGACAGGGGATAGCACCCCTCCACTTT

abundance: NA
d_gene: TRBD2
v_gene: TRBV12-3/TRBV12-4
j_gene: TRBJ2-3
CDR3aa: CASSKGGRDTQYF
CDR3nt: TGTGCCAGCAGCAAGGGAGGGAGGGATACGCAGTATTTT

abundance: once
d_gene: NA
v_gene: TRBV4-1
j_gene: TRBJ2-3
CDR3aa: CASSPLSPDTQYF
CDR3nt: TGCGCCAGCAGCCCACTTTCCCCAGATACGCAGTATTTT

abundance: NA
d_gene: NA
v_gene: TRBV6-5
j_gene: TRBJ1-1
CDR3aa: CASSYSLAANTEAFF
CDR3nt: TGTGCCAGCAGTTACTCGTTGGCGGCGAACACTGAAGCTTTCTTT

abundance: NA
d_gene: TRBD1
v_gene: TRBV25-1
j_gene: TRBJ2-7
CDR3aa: CASSKQGLTDSYEQYF
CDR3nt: TGTGCCAGCAGTAAACAGGGGTTAACGGACTCCTACGAGCAGTACTTC

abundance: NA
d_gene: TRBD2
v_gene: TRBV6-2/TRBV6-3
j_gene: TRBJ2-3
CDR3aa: CASSYAGETDTQYF
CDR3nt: TGTGCCAGCAGTTACGCGGGGGAGACAGATACGCAGTATTTT

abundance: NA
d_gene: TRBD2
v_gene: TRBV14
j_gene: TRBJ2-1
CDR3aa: CASSQLGLAPNEQFF
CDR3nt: TGTGCCAGCAGCCAACTGGGACTAGCGCCCAATGAGCAGTTCTTC

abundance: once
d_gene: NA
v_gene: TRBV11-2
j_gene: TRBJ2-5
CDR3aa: CASSLSLQETQYF
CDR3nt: TGTGCCAGCAGCTTGTCCCTCCAAGAGACCCAGTACTTC

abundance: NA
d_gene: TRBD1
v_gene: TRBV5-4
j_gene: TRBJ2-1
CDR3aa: CASSLNRGQRGPSYNEQFF
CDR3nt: TGTGCCAGCAGCTTAAACAGGGGGCAGAGGGGCCCCTCCTACAATGAGCAGTTCTTC

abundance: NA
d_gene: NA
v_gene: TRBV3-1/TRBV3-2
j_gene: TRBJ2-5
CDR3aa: CASSQMVGSKQTQYF
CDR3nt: TGTGCCAGCAGCCAAATGGTGGGTAGCAAGCAGACCCAGTACTTC

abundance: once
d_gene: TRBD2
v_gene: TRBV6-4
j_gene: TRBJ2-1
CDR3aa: CASFGGGLDEQFF
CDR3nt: TGTGCCAGCTTTGGCGGGGGGTTAGATGAGCAGTTCTTC

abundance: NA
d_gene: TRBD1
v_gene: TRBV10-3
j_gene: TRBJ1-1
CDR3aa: CAISGGQGVATEAFF
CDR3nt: TGTGCCATCAGTGGGGGACAGGGTGTTGCCACTGAAGCTTTCTTT